The 25 T cell receptor beta chains below were found in one sample sequenced in a study of blood T cell repertoires in COVID-19. Sequencing was performed with immunoSEQ multiplex PCR; in TCRdb, only in-frame clones are kept and a portion is missing. This table holds under 250,000 clones, 70% to 90% found once. Sequencing was carried out using peripheral blood. These receptor sequences come from a woman in her sixties or seventies with active or convalescent COVID-19.

The V call is TRBV10-1, the J call TRBJ1-5; 7 bases match TRBD1. This CDR3 has 14 amino acids. CDR1 WNHNN and CDR2 SYGVQD come from the germline V gene (reference sequence). The ends lost 0 bases at V and 6 bases at J; junction bases unmatched: 2. CDR3 region: CASSESQGGQPQHF. The CDR3 bases are TGCGCCAGCAGTGAGTCCCAGGGGGGTCAGCCCCAGCATTTT.

This chain joins TRBV5-1 and TRBJ2-7, with D perhaps TRBD2 (6 bases). Per the germline V gene, CDR1 is SGHRS and CDR2 is YFSETQ. This CDR3 contains 15 residues. The V end lost 4 bases, the J end lost 3 bases, and 17 bases lay between the germline ends. In DNA form, the CDR3 reads TGCGCCAGCAGCCCTGGAGTGACTAGGATCTACGAGCAGTACTTC. Protein: CASSPGVTRIYEQYF.

This clone has more than one count but fewer than ten. The chain uses TRBV28 and TRBJ2-2; 11 positions agree with TRBD2. Germline assignment: CDR1 MDHEN and CDR2 SYDVKM. CDR3 length: 16 residues. V gave up 5 bases and J gave up 0 bases; unmatched junction bases: 2. The CDR3 sequence is CASSLAGGSNTGELFF. As DNA, the CDR3 is TGTGCCAGCAGTCTAGCGGGAGGTTCGAACACCGGGGAGCTGTTTTTT.

The V and J genes are TRBV5-6 and TRBJ1-3; D is unclear. Deletions cut 4 bases from V and 0 bases from J, with 11 bases between. The CDR3 covers 15 residues. CDR1 SGHDT and CDR2 YYEEEE come from the germline V gene. The CDR3: CASSQGRNSGNTIYF. CDR3 nucleotides: TGTGCCAGCAGCCAAGGGAGAAACTCTGGAAACACCATATATTTT. Using reference TRBV5-6 and TRBJ1-3 for the parts outside the CDR3, the full variable domain is DAGVTQSPTHLIKTRGQQVTLRCSPKSGHDTVSWYQQALGQGPQFIFQYYEEEERQRGNFPDRFSGHQFPNYSSELNVNALLLGDSALYLCASSQGRNSGNTIYFGEGSWLTVV.

This clone turned up a few times. This chain connects TRBV19 to TRBJ1-1; D not resolved. The CDR3 is made up of 13 amino acids. CDR1 and CDR2 from the germline V gene are LNHDA and SQIVND (reference sequence). V lost 6 bases and J 4 bases, leaving 12 bases between the germline ends. For the CDR3, the DNA is TGTGCCAGTAGGGCAGGTTCTCTCACTGAAGCTTTCTTT. Translated: CASRAGSLTEAFF. The full variable domain, rest sourced from reference TRBV19 and TRBJ1-1, is DGGITQSPKYLFRKEGQNVTLSCEQNLNHDAMYWYRQDPGQGLRLIYYSQIVNDFQKGDIAEGYSVSREKKESFPLTVTSAQKNPTAFYLCASRAGSLTEAFFGQGTRLTVV.

The J gene is TRBJ2-1, the V gene TRBV19; D possibly corresponds to TRBD2 (6 bases). Germline V CDR1 and CDR2: LNHDA, SQIVND (reference sequence). The CDR3 is 16 amino acids. Trimming shortened V by 9 bases and J by 0 bases, and 18 bases separated the two germline ends. In nucleotides, the CDR3 is TGTGCCAGCCTGGGCGGGACGCACAGCTCCTACAATGAGCAGTTCTTC. Translated: CASLGGTHSSYNEQFF.

This CDR3 is CASSLGRGEAFF. DNA of the CDR3: TGTGCCAGCAGCCTTGGCAGGGGCGAAGCTTTCTTT. V gene TRBV6-5 combines with J gene TRBJ1-1, with a possible D match to TRBD1 (6 bases). The V and J ends lost 6 bases and 8 bases respectively, with 13 bases between them. Germline assignment: CDR1 MNHEY and CDR2 SVGAGI. The CDR3 totals 12 residues.

V is TRBV7-2 and J is TRBJ2-7; the D gene is possibly TRBD1 (5 bases). This CDR3 has 13 amino acids. The V and J ends lost 4 bases and 2 bases respectively, with 9 bases between them. From germline, CDR1 is SGHTA and CDR2 FQGNSA. CDR3 region: CASSSDKTYEQYF. CDR3 nucleotide sequence: TGTGCCAGCAGCTCGGACAAAACCTACGAGCAGTACTTC.

The gene calls are TRBV6-5 and TRBJ2-2, with 10 bases fitting TRBD1. Trimming removed 8 bases from V and 5 bases from J; junction bases left unmatched: 8. The CDR3 runs to 15 residues. In germline, CDR1 is MNHEY, CDR2 SVGAGI. CDR3 nucleotides: TGTGCCAGCCTGGAGGGACAGGGGCGGACCGGGGAGCTGTTTTTT. Translated, it gives CASLEGQGRTGELFF.

The V gene is TRBV6-5, the J gene TRBJ1-2; D may be TRBD1 (6 bases). The CDR3 totals 15 residues. With 4 bases removed from V and 1 base from J, the gap between germline ends came to 13 bases. Germline V lookup: CDR1 MNHEY, CDR2 SVGAGI. CDR3 DNA: TGTGCCAGCAGTTCCCGACAGGCTATTAACTATGGCTACACCTTC. This codes for CASSSRQAINYGYTF.

This clone was seen only a few times. The chain carries TRBV2 and TRBJ1-5, with D maybe TRBD1 (5 bases). There are 14 residues in the CDR3. The germline V gene has CDR1 SNHLY and CDR2 FYNNEI. Trimming removed 6 bases at V and 5 bases at J, with 14 bases between. The CDR3 DNA sequence: TGTGCCAGCAGGCAAGACAGTACCGATCAGCCCCAGCATTTT. Translation: CASRQDSTDQPQHF.

This chain uses TRBV7-2 with TRBJ2-7, with 16 positions matching TRBD2. CDR1 is SGHTA, CDR2 FQGNSA, per germline. The CDR3 extends over 17 amino acids. Trimming cost V 8 bases and J 3 bases; bases outside gene matches: 10. The CDR3 nucleotides read TGTGCCAGCCACCCGGGACTAGCGGGGGGGCCATACTACGAGCAGTACTTC. It encodes CASHPGLAGGPYYEQYF.

This chain connects TRBV11-1 to TRBJ2-1, with 12 bases that match TRBD2. Germline V gives CDR1 SGHAT, CDR2 FQDESV (reference sequence). The CDR3 extends over 13 amino acids. J was trimmed by 9 bases and V by 5 bases; bases with no gene match: 2. The CDR3 DNA follows: TGTGCCAGCAGCCAGGGACTAGCGGGTGAGCAGTTCTTC. Its translation: CASSQGLAGEQFF.

This clone was picked up one time. V usage is TRBV5-4 and J usage is TRBJ2-7, with 9 bases matching TRBD1. The CDR3 extends over 17 amino acids. The V gene end was trimmed by 0 bases and the J gene end by 1 base; junction bases not matched to a gene: 8. The germline CDR1 and CDR2 sequences are SGHNT and YYREEE (reference sequence). The CDR3 DNA reads TGTGCCAGCAGCTTGGGTCCCGGGACAGGGCGTTCCTACGAGCAGTACTTC. Translation gives CASSLGPGTGRSYEQYF.

The chain joins TRBV6-2 or TRBV6-3 to TRBJ1-2; 7 positions agree with TRBD1. Losses at the gene ends were 6 bases for V and 8 bases for J; bases not matched to a gene: 18. CDR3 length: 16 amino acids. Germline-derived CDR1 and CDR2 are MNHEY and SVGEGT. The CDR3 loop is CASSHNLQGGMRGYTF. CDR3 sequence (DNA): TGTGCCAGCAGCCACAACCTCCAGGGGGGCATGCGCGGCTACACCTTC.

This rearrangement joins TRBV19 to TRBJ1-2; the match to TRBD1 covers 10 bases. The CDR3 is made up of 14 amino acids. J gave up 4 bases and V 5 bases, and 4 bases lay outside the gene matches. Per germline, CDR1 LNHDA and CDR2 SQIVND (reference sequence). CDR3 sequence reads: CASSGTGDPYGYTF. CDR3 in DNA: TGTGCCAGTAGTGGGACAGGGGATCCCTATGGCTACACCTTC.

The gene calls are TRBV7-2 and TRBJ1-2; D not certain. Germline assignment: CDR1 SGHTA and CDR2 FQGNSA. CDR3 size: 15 residues. The ends were cut back, 4 bases at V and 2 bases at J, with 14 bases in the middle. CDR3 sequence: CASSSPGRGNYGYTF. The CDR3 DNA follows: TGTGCCAGCAGCTCCCCCGGTAGAGGAAACTATGGCTACACCTTC.

In nucleotides, the CDR3 is TGTGCCAGCTCACCATCGGACAGGACGATTGAAGCTTTCTTT. Encoded protein: CASSPSDRTIEAFF. The genes are TRBV18 and TRBJ1-1, with 7 bases matching TRBD1. The CDR3 totals 14 residues. With 2 bases clipped from V and 7 bases from J, the junction kept 7 bases outside the gene matches. Germline V CDR1 and CDR2: KGHSH, LQKENI. The full variable domain, its missing parts supplied by reference TRBV18 and TRBJ1-1, is NAGVMQNPRHLVRRRGQEARLRCSPMKGHSHVYWYRQLPEEGLKFMVYLQKENIIDESGMPKERFSAEFPKEGPSILRIQQVVRGDSAAYFCASSPSDRTIEAFFGQGTRLTVV.

The sample holds one count of this clone. The J gene is TRBJ2-5, the V gene TRBV5-1; 7 bases match TRBD2. Germline CDR1 SGHRS, CDR2 YFSETQ. The CDR3 is 14 amino acids. The J segment lost 4 bases and the V segment lost 4 bases, leaving 7 bases of the junction unmatched. This CDR3 reads CASSPRAGAETQYF. The CDR3 DNA reads TGCGCCAGCAGCCCACGGGCGGGAGCAGAGACCCAGTACTTC. The entire variable domain, with the rest obtained from reference TRBV5-1 and TRBJ2-5, is as follows: KAGVTQTPRYLIKTRGQQVTLSCSPISGHRSVSWYQQTPGQGLQFLFEYFSETQRNKGNFPGRFSGRQFSNSRSEMNVSTLELGDSALYLCASSPRAGAETQYFGPGTRLLVL.

This clone was found a few times. The chain is built from TRBV19 and TRBJ1-2; D remains unclear. This CDR3 is 13 amino acids long. Germline lookup yields CDR1 LNHDA and CDR2 SQIVND (reference sequence). Between the trimmed V and J ends, which lost 6 bases and 7 bases, there was a span of 15 bases. CDR3 bases: TGTGCCAGTAGCCAGACGGGAACATTTGGCTACACCTTC. Translation: CASSQTGTFGYTF.

The V call is TRBV4-1, the J call TRBJ2-1; 10 bases agree with TRBD2. CDR3 size: 15 residues. Losses at the gene ends were 4 bases for V and 0 bases for J; bases not matched to a gene: 0. The germline V gene encodes CDR1 MGHRA and CDR2 YSYEKL. CDR3 nucleotide sequence: TGCGCCAGCAGCCCTAGCGGGAGCTCCTACAATGAGCAGTTCTTC. Protein product: CASSPSGSSYNEQFF.

The rearrangement joins TRBV7-2 to TRBJ2-7, with TRBD2 matching over 11 bases. The CDR3 length is 16 residues. Trimming at V came to 4 bases and at J to 2 bases, leaving 7 bases not matched to a gene. Per the germline V gene, CDR1 is SGHTA and CDR2 is FQGNSA. The DNA of the CDR3 is TGTGCCAGCAGCTACCAGGGGACTAGCGGAACCTACGAGCAGTACTTC. Translating it yields CASSYQGTSGTYEQYF.

The CDR3 coding sequence is TGTGCCAGCACCTCGGGTGTGGGGGCAGGGAACACTGAAGCTTTCTTT. The encoded protein is CASTSGVGAGNTEAFF. The J gene is TRBJ1-1, the V gene TRBV28; D is possibly TRBD1 (6 bases). Between the trimmed V and J ends, which lost 7 bases and 1 base, there was a span of 19 bases. Germline CDR1 and CDR2: MDHEN and SYDVKM. The CDR3 is 16 residues long. Full variable domain (outside the CDR3, taken from reference TRBV28 and TRBJ1-1): DVKVTQSSRYLVKRTGEKVFLECVQDMDHENMFWYRQDPGLGLRLIYFSYDVKMKEKGDIPEGYSVSREKKERFSLILESASTNQTSMYLCASTSGVGAGNTEAFFGQGTRLTVV.

This chain connects TRBV7-3 to TRBJ2-1; TRBD1 aligns across 7 bases. The CDR3 length is 15 residues. Germline V lookup: CDR1 SGHTA, CDR2 FQGTGA. The junction had 5 bases not matched to a gene; V was cut back by 6 bases and J by 0 bases. CDR3 region: CASSRDSSSYNEQFF. In DNA, the CDR3 is TGTGCCAGCAGTCGGGACAGCAGCTCCTACAATGAGCAGTTCTTC. Supplemented by reference TRBV7-3 and TRBJ2-1, the full variable domain reads GAGVSQTPSNKVTEKGKYVELRCDPISGHTALYWYRQSLGQGPEFLIYFQGTGAADDSGLPNDRFFAVRPEGSVSTLKIQRTERGDSAVYLCASSRDSSSYNEQFFGPGTRLTVL.

The chain joins TRBV6-2 or TRBV6-3 to TRBJ2-5, with D perhaps TRBD2 (5 bases). V was cut by 4 bases and J by 13 bases, with 13 bases left in between. Germline loops: CDR1 MNHEY, CDR2 SVGEGT. This CDR3 spans 11 amino acids. The DNA of the CDR3 is TGTGCCAGCAGTTTCGGGAAGGAACGGTACTTC. Protein sequence: CASSFGKERYF.